The 5 T cell receptor beta chains below were found in one sample sequenced in a study of cytotoxic CD8 clonotypes in ibrutinib-treated CLL (dated by TCRdb to the early 2020s). The time point tag for this specimen amounts to: around 25 months on ibrutinib. Library construction relied on the immunoSEQ multiplex PCR assay. TCRdb stores this immuneACCESS table with in-frame sequences only. Part of the clones is absent; in the studies checked, under half of the shortfall reflects unresolved V genes, and no reason is known for the rest. The sample profile shows about 130,000 clones; around four fifths of them were found once. The ten most abundant clones make up 3.3% of the sample. Sequenced here: PBMCs, sampled after 24 months of ibrutinib treatment. These receptors were obtained from a human donor with chronic lymphocytic leukemia.

The rearrangement links TRBV11-3 to TRBJ2-3; D gene unclear. Trimming removed 3 bases at V and 2 bases at J, with 12 bases between. Germline V gene lookup returns CDR1 SGHNT and CDR2 YENEEA. The CDR3 runs to 15 residues. The CDR3 here is CASSFGRDDTDTQYF. The CDR3, as DNA: TGTGCCAGCAGCTTTGGCAGAGACGACACAGATACGCAGTATTTT.

This clone was seen only a few times. The chain couples TRBV25-1 to TRBJ2-7; 8 positions match TRBD2. The length of the CDR3 is 14 residues. CDR1 is MGHDK and CDR2 is SYGVNS in the germline V gene. V gave up 6 bases and J gave up 4 bases; unmatched junction bases: 8. The CDR3 sequence is CASSAPGLEYEQYF. As DNA, the CDR3 is TGTGCCAGCAGCGCACCGGGACTAGAGTACGAGCAGTACTTC.

The chain is built from TRBV18 and TRBJ2-3; TRBD2 is a possible D gene (5 bases). The CDR3 has 16 residues. V shed 2 bases and J shed 1 base, with 13 bases lying between them. Germline V gives CDR1 KGHSH, CDR2 LQKENI. The CDR3 nucleotides read TGTGCCAGCTCACCAGTACTAGGGCGCGGCACAGATACGCAGTATTTT. It translates to CASSPVLGRGTDTQYF.

The chain has TRBV7-6 and TRBJ2-7; D unclear. The CDR3 has 12 amino acids. In germline, CDR1 is SGHVS, CDR2 FNYEAQ. Deletions cut 5 bases from V and 3 bases from J, with 8 bases between. The CDR3 sequence: CASSHGSYEQYF. CDR3 nucleotides: TGTGCCAGCAGCCACGGTAGCTACGAGCAGTACTTC.

This clone was observed a single time. The chain employs TRBV6-5 and TRBJ1-2; D might be TRBD1 (5 bases). Germline lookup yields CDR1 MNHEY and CDR2 SVGAGI. Trimming removed 5 bases from V and 2 bases from J, with 12 bases in between. The CDR3 covers 14 residues. The CDR3 reads CASSNRGGNYGYTF. CDR3 nucleotide sequence: TGTGCCAGCAGTAACCGCGGGGGAAACTATGGCTACACCTTC.